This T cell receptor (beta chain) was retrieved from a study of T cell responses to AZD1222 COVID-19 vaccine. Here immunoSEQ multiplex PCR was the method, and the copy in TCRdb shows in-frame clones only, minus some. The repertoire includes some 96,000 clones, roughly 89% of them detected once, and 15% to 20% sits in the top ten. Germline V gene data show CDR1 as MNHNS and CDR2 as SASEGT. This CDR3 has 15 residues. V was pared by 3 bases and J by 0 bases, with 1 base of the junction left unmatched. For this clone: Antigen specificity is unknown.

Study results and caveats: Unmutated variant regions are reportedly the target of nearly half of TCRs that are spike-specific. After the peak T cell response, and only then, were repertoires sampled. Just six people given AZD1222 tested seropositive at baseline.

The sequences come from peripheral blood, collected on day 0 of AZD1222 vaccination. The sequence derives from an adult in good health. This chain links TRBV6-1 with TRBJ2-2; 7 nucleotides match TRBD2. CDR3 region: CASSESGANTGELFF. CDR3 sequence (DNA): TGTGCCAGCAGTGAGAGCGGGGCGAACACCGGGGAGCTGTTTTTT.